The present T cell receptor (beta chain) was sequenced within a study of CD8 T cells in Susac syndrome. For the study at large: The Susac syndrome patients that were sequenced included about six with active disease and 8 or 9 in remission. Patients with Susac syndrome were therapy-naive, treated with corticosteroids, or treated with intravenous immunoglobulin alone when blood was collected.

RNA was extracted with the RNeasy kit, and a quantity of roughly 0.45 to 1 ug was reverse transcribed using random hexamers. The CDR3 of TCR beta was amplified by immunoSEQ multiplex PCR across 54 Vbeta and 13 Jbeta. TCRdb re-called the immunoSEQ multiplex PCR reads through MiXCR, storing one row per CDR3 protein. The sample holds some 250,000 distinct CDR3 sequences, 90% to 96% seen once. The CDR3 spans 17 residues. Germline V gene lookup returns CDR1 SQVTM and CDR2 ANQGSEA. Trimming stripped 1 base from V and 2 bases from J, with 18 bases between. Sequences were obtained from CD4+ T cells from PBMCs. The chain recombines TRBV29-1 with TRBJ2-1, with D maybe TRBD1 (7 bases). This TCR was recovered from a human donor with Susac syndrome. The CDR3 bases are TGCAGCGTTGAAGGAGGGGTCGGAGGGGGCCCCTACAATGAGCAGTTCTTC. This translates into CSVEGGVGGGPYNEQFF.